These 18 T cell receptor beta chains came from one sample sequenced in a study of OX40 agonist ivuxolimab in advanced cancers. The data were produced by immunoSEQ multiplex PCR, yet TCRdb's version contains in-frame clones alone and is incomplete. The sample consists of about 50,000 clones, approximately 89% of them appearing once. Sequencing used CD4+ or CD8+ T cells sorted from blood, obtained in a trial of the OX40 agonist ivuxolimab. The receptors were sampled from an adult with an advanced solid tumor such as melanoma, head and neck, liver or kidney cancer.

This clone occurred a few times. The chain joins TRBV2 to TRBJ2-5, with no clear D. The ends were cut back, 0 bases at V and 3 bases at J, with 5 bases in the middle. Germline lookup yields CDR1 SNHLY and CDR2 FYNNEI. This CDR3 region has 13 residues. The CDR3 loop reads CASSEAGEETQYF. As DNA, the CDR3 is TGTGCCAGCAGTGAAGCGGGTGAAGAGACCCAGTACTTC.

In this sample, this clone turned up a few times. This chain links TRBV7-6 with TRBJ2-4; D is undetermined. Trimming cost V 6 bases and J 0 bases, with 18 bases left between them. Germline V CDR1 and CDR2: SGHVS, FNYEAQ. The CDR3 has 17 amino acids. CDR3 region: CASSFLSGDLAKNIQYF. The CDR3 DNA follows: TGTGCCAGCAGTTTCCTCAGTGGGGATCTAGCCAAAAACATTCAGTACTTC.

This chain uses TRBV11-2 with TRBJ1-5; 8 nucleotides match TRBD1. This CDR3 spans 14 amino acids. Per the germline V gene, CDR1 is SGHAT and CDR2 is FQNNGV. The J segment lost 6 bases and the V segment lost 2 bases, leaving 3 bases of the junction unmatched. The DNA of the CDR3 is TGTGCCAGCAGCTTACAGGGGGCTTCTCAGCCCCAGCATTTT. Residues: CASSLQGASQPQHF.

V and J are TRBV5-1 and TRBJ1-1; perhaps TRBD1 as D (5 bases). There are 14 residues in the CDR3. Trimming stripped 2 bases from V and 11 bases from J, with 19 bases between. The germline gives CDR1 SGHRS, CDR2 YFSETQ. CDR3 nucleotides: TGCGCCAGCAGCTTTTCTGACAGTTCTTGGTACGCTTTCTTT. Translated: CASSFSDSSWYAFF.

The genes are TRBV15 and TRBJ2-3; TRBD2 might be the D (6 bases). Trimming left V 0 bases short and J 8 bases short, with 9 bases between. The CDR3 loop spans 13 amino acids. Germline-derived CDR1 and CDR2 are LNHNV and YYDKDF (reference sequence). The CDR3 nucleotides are TGTGCCACCAGCAGAGATTGGGGAGGTACGCAGTATTTT. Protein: CATSRDWGGTQYF.

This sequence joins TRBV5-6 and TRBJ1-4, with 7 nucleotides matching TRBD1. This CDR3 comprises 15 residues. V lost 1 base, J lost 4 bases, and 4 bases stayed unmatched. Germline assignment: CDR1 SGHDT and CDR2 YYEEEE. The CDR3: CASSLTGALNEKLFF. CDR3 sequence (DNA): TGTGCCAGCAGCTTGACAGGGGCCCTTAATGAAAAACTGTTTTTT.

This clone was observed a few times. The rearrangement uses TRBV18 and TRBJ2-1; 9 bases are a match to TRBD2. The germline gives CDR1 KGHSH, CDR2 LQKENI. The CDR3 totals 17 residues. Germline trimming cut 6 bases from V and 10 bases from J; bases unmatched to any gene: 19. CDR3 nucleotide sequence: TGTGCCAGCTCCCCCCCTTTCGGGACTAGCAGTCTAGAGGAGCAGTTCTTC. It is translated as CASSPPFGTSSLEEQFF. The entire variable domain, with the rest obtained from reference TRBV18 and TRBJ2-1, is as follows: NAGVMQNPRHLVRRRGQEARLRCSPMKGHSHVYWYRQLPEEGLKFMVYLQKENIIDESGMPKERFSAEFPKEGPSILRIQQVVRGDSAAYFCASSPPFGTSSLEEQFFGPGTRLTVL.

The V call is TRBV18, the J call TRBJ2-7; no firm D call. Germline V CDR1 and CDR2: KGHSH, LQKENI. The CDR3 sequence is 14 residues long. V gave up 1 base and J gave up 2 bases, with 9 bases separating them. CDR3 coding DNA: TGTGCCAGCTCACCACTTTCCGGTCCCTACGAGCAGTACTTC. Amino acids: CASSPLSGPYEQYF.

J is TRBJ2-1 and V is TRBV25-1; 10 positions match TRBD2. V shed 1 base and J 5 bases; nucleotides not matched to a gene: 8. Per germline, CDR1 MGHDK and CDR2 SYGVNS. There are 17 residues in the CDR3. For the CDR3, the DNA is TGTGCCAGCAGTGAATCGACTTGGACTAGCGGTGACAATGAGCAGTTCTTC. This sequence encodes CASSESTWTSGDNEQFF. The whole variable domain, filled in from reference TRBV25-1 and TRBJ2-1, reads EADIYQTPRYLVIGTGKKITLECSQTMGHDKMYWYQQDPGMELHLIHYSYGVNSTEKGDLSSESTVSRIRTEHFPLTLESARPSHTSQYLCASSESTWTSGDNEQFFGPGTRLTVL.

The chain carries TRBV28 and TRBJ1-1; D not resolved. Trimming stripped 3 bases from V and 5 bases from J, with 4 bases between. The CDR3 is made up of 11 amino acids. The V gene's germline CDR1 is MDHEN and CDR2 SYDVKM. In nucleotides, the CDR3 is TGTGCCAGCAGTTTTGGGACTGAAGCTTTCTTT. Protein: CASSFGTEAFF.

CDR3 coding DNA: TGTGCCAGCAGCTCAACTCAGGGGTATGGCACAGATACGCAGTATTTT. Its translation is CASSSTQGYGTDTQYF. The rearrangement joins TRBV7-9 to TRBJ2-3; weak D call: TRBD1 (6 bases). CDR1 is SEHNR, CDR2 FQNEAQ, per germline (reference sequence). V was cut by 4 bases and J by 1 base, with 15 bases left in between. The CDR3 has 16 residues. Full variable domain (remainder filled in from reference TRBV7-9 and TRBJ2-3): DTGVSQNPRHKITKRGQNVTFRCDPISEHNRLYWYRQTLGQGPEFLTYFQNEAQLEKSRLLSDRFSAERPKGSFSTLEIQRTEQGDSAMYLCASSSTQGYGTDTQYFGPGTRLTVL.

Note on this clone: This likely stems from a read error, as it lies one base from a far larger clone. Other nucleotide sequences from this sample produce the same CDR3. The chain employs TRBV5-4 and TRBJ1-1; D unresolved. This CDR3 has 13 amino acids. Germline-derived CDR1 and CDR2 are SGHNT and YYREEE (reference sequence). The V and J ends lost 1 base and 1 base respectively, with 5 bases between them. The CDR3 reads CASSLWGNTEAFF. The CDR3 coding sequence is TGTGCCAGCAGCTTGTGGGGGAACACTGAAGCTTTCTTT.

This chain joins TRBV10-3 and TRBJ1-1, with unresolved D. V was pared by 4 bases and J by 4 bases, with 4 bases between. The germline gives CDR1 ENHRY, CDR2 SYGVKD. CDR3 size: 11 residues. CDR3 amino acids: CAISGTTEAFF. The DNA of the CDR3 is TGTGCCATCAGTGGGACCACTGAAGCTTTCTTT.

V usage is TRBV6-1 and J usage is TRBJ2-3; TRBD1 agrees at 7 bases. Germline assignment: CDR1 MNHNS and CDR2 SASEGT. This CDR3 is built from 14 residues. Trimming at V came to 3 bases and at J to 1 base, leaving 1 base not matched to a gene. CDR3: CASSDGTGTDTQYF. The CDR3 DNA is TGTGCCAGCAGTGATGGGACAGGCACAGATACGCAGTATTTT.

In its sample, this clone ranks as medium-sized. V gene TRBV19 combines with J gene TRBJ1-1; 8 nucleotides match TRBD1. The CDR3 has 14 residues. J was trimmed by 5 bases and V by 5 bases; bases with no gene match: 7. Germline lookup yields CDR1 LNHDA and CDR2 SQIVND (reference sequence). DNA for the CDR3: TGTGCCAGTAGTCCAGGACAGGGTTGGACTGAAGCTTTCTTT. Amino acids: CASSPGQGWTEAFF.

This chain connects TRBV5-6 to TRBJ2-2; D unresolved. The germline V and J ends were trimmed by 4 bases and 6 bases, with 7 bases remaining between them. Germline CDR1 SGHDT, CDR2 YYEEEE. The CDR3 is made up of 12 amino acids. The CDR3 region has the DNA TGTGCCAGCAGCCCACACCCCGGGGAGCTGTTTTTT. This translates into CASSPHPGELFF. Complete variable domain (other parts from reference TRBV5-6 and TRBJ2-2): DAGVTQSPTHLIKTRGQQVTLRCSPKSGHDTVSWYQQALGQGPQFIFQYYEEEERQRGNFPDRFSGHQFPNYSSELNVNALLLGDSALYLCASSPHPGELFFGEGSRLTVL.

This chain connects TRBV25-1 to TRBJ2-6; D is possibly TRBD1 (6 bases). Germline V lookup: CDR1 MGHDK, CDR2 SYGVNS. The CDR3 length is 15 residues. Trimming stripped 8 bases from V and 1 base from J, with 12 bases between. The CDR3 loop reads CASGAGVSGANVLTF. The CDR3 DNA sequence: TGTGCCAGCGGTGCAGGGGTTTCTGGGGCCAACGTCCTGACTTTC. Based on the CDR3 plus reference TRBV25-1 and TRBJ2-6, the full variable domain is EADIYQTPRYLVIGTGKKITLECSQTMGHDKMYWYQQDPGMELHLIHYSYGVNSTEKGDLSSESTVSRIRTEHFPLTLESARPSHTSQYLCASGAGVSGANVLTFGAGSRLTVL.

The CDR3 spells CASATWNEQFF. The CDR3 DNA reads TGTGCCAGCGCTACTTGGAATGAGCAGTTCTTC. The chain couples TRBV28 to TRBJ2-1; D unresolved. Trimming removed 8 bases from V and 7 bases from J, with 9 bases in between. From germline, CDR1 is MDHEN and CDR2 SYDVKM. This CDR3 comprises 11 residues.